This T cell receptor (beta chain) derives from a study of Tregs in tolerant kidney transplant recipients. Recipients received nonmyeloablative bone marrow transplants from related graft donors, with transient mixed chimerism. Unstimulated Tregs (CD4+CD25+CD127-) and CD4+CD25- non-Tregs were sorted from PBMCs. V lost 4 bases and J 2 bases, leaving 15 bases between the germline ends. CDR1 is SGHVS, CDR2 FNYEAQ, per germline. The length of the CDR3 is 15 residues. Study-wide points: Changing PCR primers prevented nucleotide comparison between some patients' samples. The most relevant donor-specific Treg TCRbeta repertoire apparently came from expansion with activated donor B cells.

TCRdb keeps only in-frame clones here, not all; method: immunoSEQ multiplex PCR. In the table there are 40,000 to 50,000 clones, approximately 89% of which are singletons. On this clone: Antigen specificity is unknown.

This specimen was CD8+ T cells from blood (PBMCs), taken 12 months after the transplant. The TCR sequence derives from a human patient who received a combined kidney and bone marrow transplant. A subset of T cells may come from the graft donor. The V call is TRBV7-6, the J call TRBJ2-7, with D maybe TRBD2 (5 bases). The CDR3 spells CASSSFPGSTYEQYF. The CDR3 DNA follows: TGTGCCAGCAGCTCCTTCCCGGGAAGTACCTACGAGCAGTACTTC.